The rows below give T cell receptor beta chains drawn from one sample of a study of T cell changes during pregnancy in multiple sclerosis. TCRdb's copy holds only in-frame clones and misses some; the assay was immunoSEQ multiplex PCR. The data show about 60,000 clones, approximately 92% seen once. The material sequenced was peripheral blood, taken in the first trimester of pregnancy. The receptors derive from a female donor with multiple sclerosis, enrolled in a pregnancy study. CDR3s include the opening cysteine and the closing phenylalanine or tryptophan. The order of the fields is J gene, D gene, clone size, V gene, CDR3 DNA, CDR3 protein. A D gene is named only where the DNA matches it firmly. Rows give clone size only sometimes, using once, few, many, or a class for an expanded clone.

>TRBJ1-5|TRBD1|.|TRBV6-5
TGTGCCAGCAGACAGGGGGCGATTGATCAGCCCCAGCATTTT
CASRQGAIDQPQHF
>TRBJ2-3|.|.|TRBV29-1
TGCAGCCTGGGGGCAGGGGGGATGAATACGCAGTATTTT
CSLGAGGMNTQYF
>TRBJ2-7|TRBD1|.|TRBV30
TGTGCCTGGGGAGGACAGGGGTTAACCTACGAGCAGTACTTC
CAWGGQGLTYEQYF
>TRBJ1-4|.|.|TRBV7-9
TGTGCCAGCAGCTTCCTTAATGAAAAACTGTTTTTT
CASSFLNEKLFF
>TRBJ2-1|.|.|TRBV2
TGTGCCAGCAGTGAAGAAAGAGGGAAGGAGCAGTTCTTC
CASSEERGKEQFF
>TRBJ2-1|TRBD2|.|TRBV10-2
TGCGCCAGCAGTGAGGGCGGGGGGGGCCGGGATGAGCAGTTCTTC
CASSEGGGGRDEQFF
>TRBJ2-7|.|.|TRBV27
TGTGCCAGCAGTCTATCGGGACACAAAACCTACGAGCAGTACTTC
CASSLSGHKTYEQYF
>TRBJ1-3|TRBD1|.|TRBV9
TGTGCCAGCAGCGGTGGACAGGTGGACACCATATATTTT
CASSGGQVDTIYF
>TRBJ2-6|TRBD1|.|TRBV5-1
TGCGCCAGCAGCCAAGGGACAGGCCGCTCTGGGGCCAACGTCCTGACTTTC
CASSQGTGRSGANVLTF
>TRBJ1-2|.|.|TRBV6-5
TGTGCCAGCAGAGCCTCAGGGATCGATGGCTACACCTTC
CASRASGIDGYTF
>TRBJ1-4|TRBD1|.|TRBV4-3
TGCGCCAGCAGCCAGGGACAGGGTTATGAAAAACTGTTTTTT
CASSQGQGYEKLFF
>TRBJ1-5|TRBD1|.|TRBV4-1
TGCGCCAGCAGCACGGGACAGGGCGATCAGCCCCAGCATTTT
CASSTGQGDQPQHF
>TRBJ1-2|TRBD1|.|TRBV19
TGTGCCAGTAGTATCGCTGGGACAGGGTTACAGGGTGGCTACACCTTC
CASSIAGTGLQGGYTF
>TRBJ1-1|.|.|TRBV9
TGTGCCAGCAGCGTAGAACACGGGGGCACTGAAGCTTTCTTT
CASSVEHGGTEAFF
>TRBJ1-6|.|.|TRBV2
TGTGCCAGCAGTGGCCCGCGGAGCTCCTATAATTCACCCCTCCACTTT
CASSGPRSSYNSPLHF
>TRBJ2-2|TRBD2|.|TRBV19
TGTGCCAGTAGTATAGTCGCGGGGGGAGGAACCGGGGAGCTGTTTTTT
CASSIVAGGGTGELFF
>TRBJ2-1|.|once|TRBV5-6
TGTGCCAGCAGGTCTGACAGGTTAAATGAGCAGTTCTTC
CASRSDRLNEQFF
>TRBJ1-2|TRBD1|few|TRBV30
TGTGCCTGGAGTGTAAGAGGGACAGGGGGCTGTGGCTACACCTTC
CAWSVRGTGGCGYTF
>TRBJ1-1|TRBD1|.|TRBV7-9
TGTGCCAGCAGCTTAGTGGACAGGGTGGAAGCTTTCTTT
CASSLVDRVEAFF
>TRBJ2-5|TRBD2|once|TRBV12-5
TGTGCTAGTGGTTTGCCACGGACTAGCGGTCCGTTCCAAGAGACCCAGTACTTC
CASGLPRTSGPFQETQYF
>TRBJ2-5|TRBD2|.|TRBV10-3
TGTGCCATCAAGACTAGCGGGGGAAAAGAGACCCAGTACTTC
CAIKTSGGKETQYF
>TRBJ2-3|TRBD2|.|TRBV7-3
TGTGCCAGCAGCCCAAGACTAGCGGGGGCGGCAGATACGCAGTATTTT
CASSPRLAGAADTQYF
>TRBJ1-2|.|.|TRBV10-3
TGTGCCATCAGTGAAAGTATTGGCCGCCTTAACTATGGCTACACCTTC
CAISESIGRLNYGYTF
>TRBJ1-1|.|few|TRBV19
TGTGCCAGTAGTATATCCAGGAACACTGAAGCTTTCTTT
CASSISRNTEAFF
>TRBJ2-2|.|.|TRBV5-4
TGTGCCAGCAGCTTTGCCACAGTAAACACACTCTTAACCGGGGAGCTGTTTTTT
CASSFATVNTLLTGELFF
>TRBJ1-1|TRBD1|.|TRBV29-1
TGCAGCGTTGTCAGGTGGGACAGGGCAGGAACTGAAGCTTTCTTT
CSVVRWDRAGTEAFF
>TRBJ1-6|.|.|TRBV5-4
TGTGCCAGCAGCTTGGGAGGCTCCTATAATTCACCCCTCCACTTT
CASSLGGSYNSPLHF
>TRBJ2-7|.|.|TRBV27
TGTGCCAGCAGTCACCTCCCCCCTGCGGGGTACTCCTACGAGCAGTACTTC
CASSHLPPAGYSYEQYF
>TRBJ2-5|TRBD2|.|TRBV7-9
TGTGCCAGCAGCTTAGGGGGAGGGGCGTACCAAGAGACCCAGTACTTC
CASSLGGGAYQETQYF
>TRBJ2-3|.|.|TRBV20-1
TGCAGCACCAGGAGCACAGATACGCAGTATTTT
CSTRSTDTQYF
>TRBJ2-5|TRBD2|.|TRBV7-2
TGTGCCAGCAGCGCGGTAGCGGGGGGGTCTCAAGAGACCCAGTACTTC
CASSAVAGGSQETQYF
>TRBJ2-2|.|.|TRBV7-3
TGTGCCAGCAGCTTAGATTGGGGGGGCCGCGGCGGGGAGCTGTTTTTT
CASSLDWGGRGGELFF
>TRBJ1-4|.|.|TRBV19
TGTGCCAGTAGTATGGGCCGTCAAATCAATGAAAAACTGTTTTTT
CASSMGRQINEKLFF